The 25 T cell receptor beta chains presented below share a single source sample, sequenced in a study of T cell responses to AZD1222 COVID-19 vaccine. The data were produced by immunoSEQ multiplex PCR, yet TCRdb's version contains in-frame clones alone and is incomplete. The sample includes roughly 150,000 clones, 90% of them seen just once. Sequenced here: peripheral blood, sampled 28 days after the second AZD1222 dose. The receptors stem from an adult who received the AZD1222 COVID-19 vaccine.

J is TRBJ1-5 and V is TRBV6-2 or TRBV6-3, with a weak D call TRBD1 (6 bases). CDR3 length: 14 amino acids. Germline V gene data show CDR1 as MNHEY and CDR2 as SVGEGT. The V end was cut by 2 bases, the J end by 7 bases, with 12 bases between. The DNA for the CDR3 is TGTGCCAGCAGTTACGATGCAGGGGTCCAGCCCCAGCATTTT. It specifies CASSYDAGVQPQHF.

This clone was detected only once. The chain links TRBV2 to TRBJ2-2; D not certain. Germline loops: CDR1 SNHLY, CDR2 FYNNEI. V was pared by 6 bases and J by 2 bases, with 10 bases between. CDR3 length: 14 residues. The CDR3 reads CASRRHLNTGELFF. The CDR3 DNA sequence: TGTGCCAGCAGGAGACACCTAAACACCGGGGAGCTGTTTTTT.

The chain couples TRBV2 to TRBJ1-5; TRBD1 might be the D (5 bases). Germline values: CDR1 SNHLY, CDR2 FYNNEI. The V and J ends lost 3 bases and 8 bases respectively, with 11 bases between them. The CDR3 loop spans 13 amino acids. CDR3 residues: CASSDGGGKPQHF. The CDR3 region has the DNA TGTGCCAGCAGTGACGGGGGGGGTAAGCCCCAGCATTTT. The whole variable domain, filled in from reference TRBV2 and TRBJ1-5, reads EPEVTQTPSHQVTQMGQEVILRCVPISNHLYFYWYRQILGQKVEFLVSFYNNEISEKSEIFDDQFSVERPDGSNFTLKIRSTKLEDSAMYFCASSDGGGKPQHFGDGTRLSIL.

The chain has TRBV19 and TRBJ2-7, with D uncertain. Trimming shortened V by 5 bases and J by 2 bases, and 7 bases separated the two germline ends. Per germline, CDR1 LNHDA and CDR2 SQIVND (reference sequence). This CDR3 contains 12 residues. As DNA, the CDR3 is TGTGCCAGTAGTGGGATCGCCTACGAGCAGTACTTC. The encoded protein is CASSGIAYEQYF.

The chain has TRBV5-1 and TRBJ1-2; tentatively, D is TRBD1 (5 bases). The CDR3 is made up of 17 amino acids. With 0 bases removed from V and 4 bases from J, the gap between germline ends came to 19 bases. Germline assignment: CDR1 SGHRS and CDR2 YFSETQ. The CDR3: CASSLDGVGGGSYGYTF. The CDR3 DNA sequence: TGCGCCAGCAGCTTGGATGGCGTGGGTGGGGGTAGCTATGGCTACACCTTC.

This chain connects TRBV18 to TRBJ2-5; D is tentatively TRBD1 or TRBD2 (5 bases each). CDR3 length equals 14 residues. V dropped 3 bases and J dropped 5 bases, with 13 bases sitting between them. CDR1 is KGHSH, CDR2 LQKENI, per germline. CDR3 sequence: CASSPGETKETQYF. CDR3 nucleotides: TGTGCCAGCTCACCGGGGGAGACTAAGGAGACCCAGTACTTC.

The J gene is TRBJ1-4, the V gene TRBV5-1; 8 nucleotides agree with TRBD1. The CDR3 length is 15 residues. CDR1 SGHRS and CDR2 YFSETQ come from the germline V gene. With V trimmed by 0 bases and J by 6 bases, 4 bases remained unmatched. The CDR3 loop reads CASSLGDRRDEKLFF. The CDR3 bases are TGCGCCAGCAGCTTGGGGGACAGGCGGGATGAAAAACTGTTTTTT.

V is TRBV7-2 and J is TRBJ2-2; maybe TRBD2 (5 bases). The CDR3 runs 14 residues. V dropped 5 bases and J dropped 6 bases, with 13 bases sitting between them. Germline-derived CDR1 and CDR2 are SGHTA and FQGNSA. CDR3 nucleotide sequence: TGTGCCAGCAGCCCCGTCCCCGGGGCCGGGGAGCTGTTTTTT. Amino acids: CASSPVPGAGELFF.

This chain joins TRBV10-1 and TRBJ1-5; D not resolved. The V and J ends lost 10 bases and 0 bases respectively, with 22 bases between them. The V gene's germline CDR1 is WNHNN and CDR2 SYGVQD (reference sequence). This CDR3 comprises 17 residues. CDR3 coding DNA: TGCGCCACCGTACTTCGGGGAATCCCTAATAGCAATCAGCCCCAGCATTTT. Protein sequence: CATVLRGIPNSNQPQHF.

The CDR3 loop is CASRVGGGPTGELFF. CDR3 nucleotide sequence: TGTGCCAGCAGGGTGGGTGGAGGGCCCACCGGGGAGCTGTTTTTT. This sequence joins TRBV3-1 (or the pseudogene TRBV3-2) and TRBJ2-2, with D perhaps matching TRBD2 (6 bases). This CDR3 is built from 15 residues. V was shortened by 6 bases and J by 4 bases, with 15 bases between the two germline ends. Germline V gene sequence: CDR1 LGHDT, CDR2 YNNKEL (reference sequence).

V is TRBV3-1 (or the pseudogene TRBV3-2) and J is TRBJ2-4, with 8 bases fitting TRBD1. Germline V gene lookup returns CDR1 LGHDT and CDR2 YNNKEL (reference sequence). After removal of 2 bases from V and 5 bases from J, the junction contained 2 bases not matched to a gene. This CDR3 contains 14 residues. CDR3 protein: CASSQQGAENIQYF. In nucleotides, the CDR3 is TGTGCCAGCAGCCAACAGGGGGCGGAAAACATTCAGTACTTC.

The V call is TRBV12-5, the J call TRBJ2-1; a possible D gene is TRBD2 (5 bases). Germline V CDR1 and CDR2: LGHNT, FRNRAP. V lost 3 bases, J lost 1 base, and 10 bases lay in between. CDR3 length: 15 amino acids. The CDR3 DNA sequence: TGTGCTAGTGGTTTACAAGAGGGATCCTACAATGAGCAGTTCTTC. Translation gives CASGLQEGSYNEQFF.

CDR3 nucleotides: TGCGCCAGCAGCTCTACCGGGACAGGGGGGGCCGGGGAGCTGTTTTTT. Its translation is CASSSTGTGGAGELFF. This chain uses TRBV5-1 with TRBJ2-2; 11 nucleotides agree with TRBD1. Germline CDR1 reads SGHRS; CDR2 reads YFSETQ. The V gene end was trimmed by 3 bases and the J gene end by 6 bases; junction bases not matched to a gene: 7. This CDR3 comprises 16 residues.

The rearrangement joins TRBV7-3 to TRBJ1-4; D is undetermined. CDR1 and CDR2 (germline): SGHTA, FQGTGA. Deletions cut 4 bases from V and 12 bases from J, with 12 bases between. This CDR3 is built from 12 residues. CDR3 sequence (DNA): TGTGCCAGCAGCTCACCCCCCGGGGAACTGTTTTTT. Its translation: CASSSPPGELFF.

CDR3 sequence: CASSAGTGTALYGYTF. The CDR3 region has the DNA TGTGCCAGCAGCGCTGGGACAGGGACAGCCCTCTATGGCTACACCTTC. The chain is built from TRBV2 and TRBJ1-2; 9 bases are a match to TRBD1. There are 16 residues in the CDR3. V shed 6 bases, J shed 4 bases, and the junction held 12 bases outside the gene matches. Per germline, CDR1 SNHLY and CDR2 FYNNEI.

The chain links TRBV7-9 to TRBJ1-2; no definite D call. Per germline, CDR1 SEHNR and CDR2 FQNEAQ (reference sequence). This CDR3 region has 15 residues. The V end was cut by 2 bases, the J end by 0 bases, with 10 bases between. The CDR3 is CASSLSGSSNYGYTF. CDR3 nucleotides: TGTGCCAGCAGCTTATCAGGTTCATCTAACTATGGCTACACCTTC.

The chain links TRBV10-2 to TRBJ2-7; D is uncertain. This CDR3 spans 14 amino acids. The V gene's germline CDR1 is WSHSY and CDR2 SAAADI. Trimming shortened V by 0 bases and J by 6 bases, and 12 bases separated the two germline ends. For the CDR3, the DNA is TGCGCCAGCAGTGAGTCGGGCAGCTCGGGCGAGCAGTACTTC. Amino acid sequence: CASSESGSSGEQYF.

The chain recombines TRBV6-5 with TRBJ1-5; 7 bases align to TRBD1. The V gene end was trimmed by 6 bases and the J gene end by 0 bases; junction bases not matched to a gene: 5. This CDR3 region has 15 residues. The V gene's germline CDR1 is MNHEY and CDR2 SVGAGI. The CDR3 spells CASSLGQLSNQPQHF. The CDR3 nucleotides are TGTGCCAGCAGCCTGGGACAGCTTAGCAATCAGCCCCAGCATTTT.

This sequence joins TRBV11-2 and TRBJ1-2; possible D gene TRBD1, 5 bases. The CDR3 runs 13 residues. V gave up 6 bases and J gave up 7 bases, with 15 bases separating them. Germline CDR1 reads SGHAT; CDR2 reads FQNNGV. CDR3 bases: TGTGCCAGCAGGGACGGGGGGTGGCGTGGCTACACCTTC. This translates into CASRDGGWRGYTF.

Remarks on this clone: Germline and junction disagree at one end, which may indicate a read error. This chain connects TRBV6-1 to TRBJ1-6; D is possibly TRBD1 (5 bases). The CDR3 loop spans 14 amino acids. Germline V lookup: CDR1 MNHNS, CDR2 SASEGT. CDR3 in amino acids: CASSEYTGTPNASF. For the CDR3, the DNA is TGTGCCAGCAGTGAATATACCGGGACCCCCAATGCCTCGTTT.

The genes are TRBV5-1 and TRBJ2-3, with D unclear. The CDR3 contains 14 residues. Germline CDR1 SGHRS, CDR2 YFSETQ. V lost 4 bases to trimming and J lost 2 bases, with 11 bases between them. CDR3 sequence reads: CASSPSTNTDTQYF. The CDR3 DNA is TGCGCCAGCAGCCCCTCGACAAACACAGATACGCAGTATTTT.

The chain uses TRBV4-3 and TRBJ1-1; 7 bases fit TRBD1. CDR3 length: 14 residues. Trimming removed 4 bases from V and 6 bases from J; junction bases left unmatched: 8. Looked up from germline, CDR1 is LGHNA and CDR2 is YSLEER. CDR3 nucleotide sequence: TGCGCCAGCAGCCCAGGGGGAGGGGGGCCTGAAGCTTTCTTT. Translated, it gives CASSPGGGGPEAFF.

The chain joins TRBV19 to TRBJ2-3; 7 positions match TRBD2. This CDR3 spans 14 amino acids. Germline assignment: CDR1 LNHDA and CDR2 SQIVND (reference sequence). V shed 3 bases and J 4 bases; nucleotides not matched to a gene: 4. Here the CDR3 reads CASSMGLPPDTQYF. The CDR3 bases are TGTGCCAGTAGTATGGGACTACCGCCAGATACGCAGTATTTT.

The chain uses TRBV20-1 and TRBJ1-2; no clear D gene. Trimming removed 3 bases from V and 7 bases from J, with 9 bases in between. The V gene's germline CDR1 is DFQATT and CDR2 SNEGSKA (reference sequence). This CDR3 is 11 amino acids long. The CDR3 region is CSASQGLGYTF. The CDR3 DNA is TGCAGTGCTAGTCAAGGTCTTGGCTACACCTTC.

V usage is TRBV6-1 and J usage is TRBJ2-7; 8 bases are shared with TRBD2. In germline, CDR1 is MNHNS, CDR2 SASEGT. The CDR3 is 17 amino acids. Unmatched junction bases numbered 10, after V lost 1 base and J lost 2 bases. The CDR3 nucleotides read TGTGCCAGCAGTGAAGTGATCTCCGGGGGGGTCCCCTACGAGCAGTACTTC. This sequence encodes CASSEVISGGVPYEQYF.